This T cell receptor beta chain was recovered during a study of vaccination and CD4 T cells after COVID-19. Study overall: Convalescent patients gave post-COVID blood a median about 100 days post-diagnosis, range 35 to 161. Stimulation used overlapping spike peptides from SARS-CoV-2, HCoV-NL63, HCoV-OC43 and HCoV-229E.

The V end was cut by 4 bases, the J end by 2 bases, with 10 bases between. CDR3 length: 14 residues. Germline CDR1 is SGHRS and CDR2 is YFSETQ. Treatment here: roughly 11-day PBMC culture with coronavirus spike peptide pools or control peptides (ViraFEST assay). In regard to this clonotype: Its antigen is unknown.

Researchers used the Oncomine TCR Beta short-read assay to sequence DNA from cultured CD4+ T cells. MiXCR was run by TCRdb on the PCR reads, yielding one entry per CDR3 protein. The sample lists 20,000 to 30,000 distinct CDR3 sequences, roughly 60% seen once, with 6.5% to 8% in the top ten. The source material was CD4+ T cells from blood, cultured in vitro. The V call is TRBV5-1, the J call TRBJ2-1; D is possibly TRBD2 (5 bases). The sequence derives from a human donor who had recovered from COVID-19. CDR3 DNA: TGCGCCAGCAGCCCAGCGGAAACCTACAATGAGCAGTTCTTC. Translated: CASSPAETYNEQFF.